The 26 T cell receptor beta chains presented below share a single source sample, sequenced in a study. One entry per CDR3 protein, called by TCRdb with MiXCR from the 5' RACE reads. This table holds about 40,000 distinct CDR3 sequences, roughly 21% found once. Tregs were sorted as CD4+CD25+CD127-/low cells. The specimen was Tregs sorted from blood. Receptors were obtained from a female donor with breast cancer.

With regard to this clonotype: A read error is possible here, since a much larger clone lies one base away. This chain connects TRBV7-6 to TRBJ1-2; the match to TRBD1 covers 7 bases. Germline V CDR1 and CDR2: SGHVS, FNYEAQ. The CDR3 is 15 amino acids. Germline trimming cut 5 bases from V and 7 bases from J; bases unmatched to any gene: 13. CDR3 sequence: CASSTTQGDGGGYTF. In DNA, the CDR3 is TGTGCCAGCAGCACTACTCAGGGGGATGGCGGTGGCTACACCTTC.

In its sample, this clonotype was seen a few times. V usage is TRBV9 and J usage is TRBJ2-1; 7 bases align to TRBD2. V was pared by 3 bases and J by 5 bases, with 8 bases of the junction left unmatched. Germline CDR1 SGDLS, CDR2 YYNGEE. The CDR3 contains 15 residues. CDR3 in amino acids: CASSAGGGRDNEQFF. DNA of the CDR3: TGTGCCAGCAGCGCGGGGGGAGGCCGAGACAATGAGCAGTTCTTC.

The chain carries TRBV2 and TRBJ2-5; D possibly corresponds to TRBD2 (6 bases). The CDR3 covers 14 residues. Per the germline V gene, CDR1 is SNHLY and CDR2 is FYNNEI. V was trimmed by 4 bases and J by 7 bases, leaving 16 bases between them. CDR3 region: CASSGRDFQTTQYF. The CDR3 nucleotides are TGTGCCAGCAGTGGCCGGGACTTCCAGACGACCCAGTACTTC.

With respect to this clonotype: Mismatch with germline at one junction end may stem from a read error. The chain couples TRBV12-3 or TRBV12-4 to TRBJ2-5; D is ambiguous. There are 13 residues in the CDR3. The CDR3 DNA sequence: TGTGCCAGCAGTTTAAACCAGCAAGAGACCCAGTGCTTC. Amino acid sequence: CASSLNQQETQCF.

A few counts support this clonotype. One end of the junction fails to match germline, which may point to a read error. V usage is TRBV7-7 and J usage is TRBJ2-7; 8 bases are shared with TRBD2. Germline loops: CDR1 SSHAT, CDR2 FNYEAQ (reference sequence). The CDR3 length is 15 residues. The CDR3 is CASSLGAGAGYEQYF. The DNA of the CDR3 is TGTGCTAGCAGCTTGGGAGCGGGAGCGGGTTACGAGCAGTACTTC.

The rearrangement links TRBV19 to TRBJ2-1; D is perhaps TRBD1 (7 bases). The CDR3 is 14 amino acids. Between the trimmed V and J ends, which lost 10 bases and 5 bases, there was a span of 18 bases. Germline values: CDR1 LNHDA, CDR2 SQIVND (reference sequence). CDR3 protein: CATRGDPPNNEQFF. In DNA, the CDR3 is TGTGCCACCAGGGGGGACCCCCCGAACAATGAGCAGTTCTTC. The full variable domain, with the rest looked up from reference TRBV19 and TRBJ2-1, is DGGITQSPKYLFRKEGQNVTLSCEQNLNHDAMYWYRQDPGQGLRLIYYSQIVNDFQKGDIAEGYSVSREKKESFPLTVTSAQKNPTAFYLCATRGDPPNNEQFFGPGTRLTVL.

This clonotype appeared a few times. The chain employs TRBV12-3 or TRBV12-4 and TRBJ2-7; D not certain. The CDR3 spans 12 residues. Trimming pared 0 bases from V and 4 bases from J, leaving 4 bases between. CDR3 nucleotide sequence: TGTGCCAGCAGTTTAGCGCTTTACGAGCAGTACTTC. Protein: CASSLALYEQYF.

In its sample, this clonotype was seen once. The J gene is TRBJ2-2, the V gene TRBV20-1, with TRBD1 matching over 11 bases. The CDR3 has 16 amino acids. The germline CDR1 and CDR2 sequences are DFQATT and SNEGSKA (reference sequence). The trim removed 6 bases at V and 2 bases at J, leaving 8 bases unmatched. CDR3 region: CSAKDRGLLNTGELFF. CDR3 DNA: TGCAGTGCCAAGGACAGGGGGCTATTAAACACCGGGGAGCTGTTTTTT.

The table lists this clonotype with many counts. The genes are TRBV9 and TRBJ2-4; 15 nucleotides line up with TRBD2. The V and J ends lost 3 bases and 0 bases, in that order; junction bases with no gene match: 7. Germline V lookup: CDR1 SGDLS, CDR2 YYNGEE. The CDR3 consists of 19 residues. The CDR3 DNA is TGTGCCAGCAGCGCCGGACTAGCGGGAGGGCCCTCAGCCAAAAACATTCAGTACTTC. Encoded protein: CASSAGLAGGPSAKNIQYF.

There are a few counts of this clonotype. This sequence joins TRBV27 and TRBJ2-7; no clear D. CDR3 length equals 13 residues. Germline V gene sequence: CDR1 MNHEY, CDR2 SMNVEV (reference sequence). Between the trimmed V and J ends, which lost 4 bases and 2 bases, there was a span of 9 bases. The CDR3 loop reads CASSYSRAYEQYF. DNA for the CDR3: TGTGCCAGCAGTTATAGCAGAGCCTACGAGCAGTACTTC.

The table lists this clonotype with many counts. This chain connects TRBV5-4 to TRBJ2-2, with D unclear. Germline-derived CDR1 and CDR2 are SGHNT and YYREEE (reference sequence). Trimming cost V 2 bases and J 1 base, with 6 bases left between them. This CDR3 has 14 residues. The DNA for the CDR3 is TGTGCCAGCAGCTTCGACGAGAACACCGGGGAGCTGTTTTTT. It yields the protein CASSFDENTGELFF.

This clonotype was observed a handful of times. The genes are TRBV20-1 and TRBJ2-1; TRBD2 matches 8 bases. The CDR3 runs to 13 residues. Germline loops: CDR1 DFQATT, CDR2 SNEGSKA (reference sequence). Trimming removed 5 bases from V and 8 bases from J; junction bases left unmatched: 8. The CDR3 spells CSALKRESDEQFF. The CDR3 DNA sequence: TGCAGTGCTCTAAAGCGGGAGTCCGATGAGCAGTTCTTC.

This clonotype showed up many times. The V gene is TRBV6-5, the J gene TRBJ2-2, with a weak D call TRBD1 (5 bases). The CDR3 has 16 amino acids. Trimming pared 0 bases from V and 0 bases from J, leaving 8 bases between. Looked up from germline, CDR1 is MNHEY and CDR2 is SVGAGI. The CDR3 sequence: CASSYSNRPNTGELFF. CDR3 bases: TGTGCCAGCAGTTACTCGAACAGGCCGAACACCGGGGAGCTGTTTTTT.

The table lists this clonotype with a few counts. It may be a read error: a sequence one base away is much more abundant. The chain employs TRBV4-1 and TRBJ1-5; D might be TRBD1 (6 bases). The CDR3 runs 15 residues. Germline V gene data show CDR1 as MGHRA and CDR2 as YSYEKL. V was clipped by 4 bases and J by 3 bases, with 13 bases between them. Written as DNA, the CDR3 is TGCGCCAGCAGCCCGAGACAGGATAACAATCAGCCCCAGCATTTT. It codes for CASSPRQDNNQPQHF.

The chain combines TRBV27 with TRBJ1-2, with D hard to call. The CDR3 loop spans 14 amino acids. The germline V and J ends were trimmed by 6 bases and 1 base, with 12 bases remaining between them. The germline V gene has CDR1 MNHEY and CDR2 SMNVEV (reference sequence). DNA of the CDR3: TGTGCCAGCAGCCCTTCGGGCAATAACTATGGCTACACCTTC. Protein sequence: CASSPSGNNYGYTF.

V gene TRBV3-1 combines with J gene TRBJ1-4; no firm D call. V was shortened by 1 base and J by 4 bases, with 7 bases between the two germline ends. Germline-derived CDR1 and CDR2 are LGHDT and YNNKEL (reference sequence). The CDR3 is 14 residues long. The CDR3 DNA reads as TGTGCCAGCAGCCAAGGTCACATTAATGAAAAACTGTTTTTT. It codes for CASSQGHINEKLFF.

This chain links TRBV9 with TRBJ2-1, with no clear D. This CDR3 spans 13 amino acids. The V end lost 3 bases, the J end lost 3 bases, and 7 bases lay between the germline ends. Germline values: CDR1 SGDLS, CDR2 YYNGEE. The CDR3 spells CASSGIVYNEQFF. The CDR3 coding sequence is TGTGCCAGCAGCGGGATTGTCTACAATGAGCAGTTCTTC.

This clonotype was seen at least ten times. The chain uses TRBV6-1 and TRBJ2-2; 7 bases agree with TRBD2. The CDR3 is 13 amino acids. With 8 bases clipped from V and 6 bases from J, the junction kept 6 bases outside the gene matches. Per germline, CDR1 MNHNS and CDR2 SASEGT. The CDR3 nucleotides are TGTGCCAGCCTTGGCGGGAGCCCCGGGGAGCTGTTTTTT. Protein product: CASLGGSPGELFF.

This clonotype was recorded many times. The chain couples TRBV29-1 to TRBJ2-7, with D perhaps TRBD2 (6 bases). The V gene lost 1 base and the J gene lost 1 base, with 17 bases spanning the gap. Germline CDR1 SQVTM, CDR2 ANQGSEA. This CDR3 has 16 residues. Written as DNA, the CDR3 is TGCAGCGTTGAAGTTCCGGGACCTGGAGGGTCCTACGAGCAGTACTTC. Residues: CSVEVPGPGGSYEQYF.

J is TRBJ1-2 and V is TRBV6-6; D remains unclear. CDR1 and CDR2 from the germline V gene are MNHNY and SVGAGI (reference sequence). The CDR3 length is 14 residues. V lost 7 bases, J lost 4 bases, and 16 bases lay in between. CDR3 bases: TGTGCCAGCACTTCGGCCCCTCTAAGCTATGGCTACACCTTC. Its translation is CASTSAPLSYGYTF.

This clonotype was seen more than once but under ten times. The genes are TRBV5-1 and TRBJ1-2; 7 positions match TRBD1. After removal of 3 bases from V and 2 bases from J, the junction contained 10 bases not matched to a gene. In germline, CDR1 is SGHRS, CDR2 YFSETQ. The CDR3 totals 16 residues. CDR3 sequence (DNA): TGCGCCAGCAGCTCCCATCCGGGACAGATGAACTATGGCTACACCTTC. Translation gives CASSSHPGQMNYGYTF.

This clonotype has more than one count but fewer than ten. V is TRBV7-3 and J is TRBJ2-1, with 8 bases lining up with TRBD2. V trimming: 2 bases; J trimming: 6 bases; junction bases outside the gene matches: 3. Germline V gene lookup returns CDR1 SGHTA and CDR2 FQGTGA. There are 14 residues in the CDR3. Here the CDR3 reads CASSLVSGANEQFF. In DNA form, the CDR3 reads TGTGCCAGCAGCTTAGTTAGCGGGGCCAATGAGCAGTTCTTC.

This clonotype was recorded many times. The chain joins TRBV6-1 to TRBJ2-3, with D possibly matching TRBD1 (5 bases). The CDR3 is 15 amino acids. Germline V gene lookup returns CDR1 MNHNS and CDR2 SASEGT. With 2 bases removed from V and 0 bases from J, the gap between germline ends came to 9 bases. For the CDR3, the DNA is TGTGCCAGCAGTGAACCAGGGTCTAGCACAGATACGCAGTATTTT. It encodes CASSEPGSSTDTQYF.

As concerns this clonotype: Germline is not matched at one junction end, which may reflect a read error. CDR3 protein: CASSLGSQGTQYF. The CDR3 nucleotides are TGCGCCAGCAGCCTCGGATCCCAAGGGACCCAGTACTTC. This chain joins TRBV4-1 and TRBJ2-5, with unresolved D. The CDR3 covers 13 residues. Germline assignment: CDR1 MGHRA and CDR2 YSYEKL.

The CDR3 spells CASSETGTAIFSGNTIYF. CDR3 nucleotides: TGTGCCAGCAGCGAAACCGGGACAGCGATTTTCTCTGGAAACACCATATATTTT. The chain carries TRBV12-3 or TRBV12-4 and TRBJ1-3; 7 nucleotides agree with TRBD1. This CDR3 region has 18 residues. Losses at the gene ends were 6 bases for V and 0 bases for J; bases not matched to a gene: 14.

This clonotype has a count of ten or more. This rearrangement joins TRBV4-1 to TRBJ1-1; D unclear. The length of the CDR3 is 14 residues. In germline, CDR1 is MGHRA, CDR2 YSYEKL. The V end lost 2 bases, the J end lost 2 bases, and 9 bases lay between the germline ends. CDR3 region: CASSQFGINTEAFF. As DNA, the CDR3 is TGCGCCAGCAGCCAATTTGGGATTAACACTGAAGCTTTCTTT.